Below, 5 T cell receptor beta chains from the same sample are listed, as sequenced in a study of OX40 agonist ivuxolimab in advanced cancers. TCRdb keeps only in-frame clones here, not all; method: immunoSEQ multiplex PCR. Found here are roughly 10,000 clones, 77% of them singletons; the top ten hold approximately 15%. Sequenced material: CD4+ or CD8+ T cells sorted from blood, taken in a trial of the OX40 agonist ivuxolimab. The origin of the receptors is an adult with an advanced solid tumor such as melanoma, head and neck, liver or kidney cancer.

V and J are TRBV4-1 and TRBJ2-3; D tentatively fits TRBD1 or TRBD2 (5 bases each). CDR1 MGHRA and CDR2 YSYEKL come from the germline V gene. Trimming took 4 bases from V and 1 from J, leaving 12 bases between them. This CDR3 region has 15 residues. This chain's CDR3 is CASSLGTAGTDTQYF. CDR3 coding DNA: TGCGCCAGCAGCCTAGGGACCGCGGGCACAGATACGCAGTATTTT.

J is TRBJ1-2 and V is TRBV7-9; the match to TRBD1 covers 11 bases. The CDR3 covers 14 residues. Trimming cost V 5 bases and J 6 bases; bases outside gene matches: 5. CDR1 is SEHNR and CDR2 is FQNEAQ in the germline V gene (reference sequence). This CDR3 reads CASSTRTGGHGYTF. DNA of the CDR3: TGTGCCAGCAGCACCCGGACAGGGGGCCATGGCTACACCTTC.

The genes are TRBV5-1 and TRBJ2-3, with TRBD2 identical over 7 bases. CDR1 SGHRS and CDR2 YFSETQ come from the germline V gene. J was trimmed by 5 bases and V by 4 bases; bases with no gene match: 13. The CDR3 contains 16 residues. The CDR3 region is CASSPPVGGGEDTQYF. CDR3 in DNA: TGCGCCAGCAGCCCGCCCGTAGGTGGGGGGGAAGATACGCAGTATTTT.

This clone has more than one count but fewer than ten. This rearrangement joins TRBV5-1 to TRBJ2-5; D possibly uses TRBD1 or TRBD2 (6 bases each). With 3 bases removed from V and 1 base from J, the gap between germline ends came to 16 bases. The CDR3 is made up of 16 amino acids. Germline CDR1 and CDR2: SGHRS and YFSETQ. The CDR3 spells CASSSPRRDTQETQYF. CDR3 coding DNA: TGCGCCAGCAGCTCCCCCCGGCGGGACACCCAAGAGACCCAGTACTTC.

The chain recombines TRBV11-1 with TRBJ2-3, with a possible D match to TRBD1 (5 bases). Between the trimmed V and J ends, which lost 5 bases and 0 bases, there was a span of 15 bases. The CDR3 runs to 16 residues. Germline CDR1 and CDR2: SGHAT and FQDESV (reference sequence). The CDR3 region is CASSPTTVTSTDTQYF. Here the CDR3 DNA reads TGTGCCAGCAGCCCCACGACAGTTACTAGCACAGATACGCAGTATTTT.